The TCR beta chain described here comes from a study of metastatic and nonmetastatic thyroid tumors. Thyroid surgery was preceded by no treatment in any patient. The V end was cut by 4 bases, the J end by 7 bases, with 17 bases between. Per the germline V gene, CDR1 is MNHNY and CDR2 is SVGAGI (reference sequence). The length of the CDR3 is 16 residues. TCRdb reprocessed the PCR reads using MiXCR. The table lists approximately 16,000 clones, about 33% of them singletons. This clone has just a few counts. J is TRBJ1-6 and V is TRBV6-6; D uncertain. Sequencing was carried out using tumor tissue. This clonotype was obtained from a male donor with papillary thyroid cancer or a benign thyroid nodule (not recorded which). Some clones in this sample may be carry-over from other donors' samples. This CDR3 is CASSSSYRWENSPLHF. CDR3 nucleotide sequence: TGTGCCAGCAGTTCCTCGTATCGCTGGGAGAATTCACCCCTCCACTTT.